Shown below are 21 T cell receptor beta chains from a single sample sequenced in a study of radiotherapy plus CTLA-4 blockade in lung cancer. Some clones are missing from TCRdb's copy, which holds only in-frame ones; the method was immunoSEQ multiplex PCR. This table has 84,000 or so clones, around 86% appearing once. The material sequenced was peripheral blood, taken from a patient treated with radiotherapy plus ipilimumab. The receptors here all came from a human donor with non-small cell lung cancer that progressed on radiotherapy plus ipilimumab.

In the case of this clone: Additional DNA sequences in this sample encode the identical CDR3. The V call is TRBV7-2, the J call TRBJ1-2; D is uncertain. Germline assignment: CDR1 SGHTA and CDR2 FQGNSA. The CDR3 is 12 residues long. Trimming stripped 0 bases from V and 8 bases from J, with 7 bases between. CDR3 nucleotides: TGTGCCAGCAGCTTAGCTCCTGGGGGCTACACCTTC. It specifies CASSLAPGGYTF.

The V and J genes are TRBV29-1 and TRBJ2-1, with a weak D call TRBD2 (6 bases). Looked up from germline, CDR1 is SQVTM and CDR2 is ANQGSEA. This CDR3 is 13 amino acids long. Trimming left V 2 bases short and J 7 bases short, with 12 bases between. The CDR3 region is CSVEILAKNEQFF. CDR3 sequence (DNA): TGCAGCGTTGAAATTCTAGCGAAAAATGAGCAGTTCTTC.

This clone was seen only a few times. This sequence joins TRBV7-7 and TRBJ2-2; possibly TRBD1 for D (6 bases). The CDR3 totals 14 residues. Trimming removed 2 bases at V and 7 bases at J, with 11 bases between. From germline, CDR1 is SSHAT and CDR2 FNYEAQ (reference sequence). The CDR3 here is CASSLQGRGGELFF. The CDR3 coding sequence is TGTGCCAGCAGCTTACAGGGGAGAGGCGGGGAGCTGTTTTTT. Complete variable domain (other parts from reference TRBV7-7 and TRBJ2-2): GAGVSQSPRYKVTKRGQDVTLRCDPISSHATLYWYQQALGQGPEFLTYFNYEAQPDKSGLPSDRFSAERPEGSISTLTIQRTEQRDSAMYRCASSLQGRGGELFFGEGSRLTVL.

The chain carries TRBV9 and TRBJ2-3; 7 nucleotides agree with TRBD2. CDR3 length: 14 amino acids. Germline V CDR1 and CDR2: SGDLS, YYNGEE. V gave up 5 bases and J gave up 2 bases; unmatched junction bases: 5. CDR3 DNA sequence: TGTGCCAGCAGTGGACTAGGTAACACAGATACGCAGTATTTT. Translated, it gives CASSGLGNTDTQYF.

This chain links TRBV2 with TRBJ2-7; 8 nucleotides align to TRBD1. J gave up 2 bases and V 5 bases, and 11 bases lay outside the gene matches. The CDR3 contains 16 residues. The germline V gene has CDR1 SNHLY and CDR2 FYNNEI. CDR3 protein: CASSSLAGQGPYEQYF. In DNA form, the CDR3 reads TGTGCCAGCAGTTCCTTGGCAGGACAGGGCCCCTACGAGCAGTACTTC. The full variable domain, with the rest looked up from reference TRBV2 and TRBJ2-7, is EPEVTQTPSHQVTQMGQEVILRCVPISNHLYFYWYRQILGQKVEFLVSFYNNEISEKSEIFDDQFSVERPDGSNFTLKIRSTKLEDSAMYFCASSSLAGQGPYEQYFGPGTRLTVT.

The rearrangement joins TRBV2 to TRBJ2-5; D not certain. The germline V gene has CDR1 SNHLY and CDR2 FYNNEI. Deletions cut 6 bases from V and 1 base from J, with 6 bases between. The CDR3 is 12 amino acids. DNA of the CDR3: TGTGCCAGCAGACAATCCCAAGAGACCCAGTACTTC. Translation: CASRQSQETQYF.

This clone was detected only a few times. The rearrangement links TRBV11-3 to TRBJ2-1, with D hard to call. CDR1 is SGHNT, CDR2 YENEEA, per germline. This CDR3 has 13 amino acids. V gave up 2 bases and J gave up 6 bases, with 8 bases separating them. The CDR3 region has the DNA TGTGCCAGCAGCTTAAACAGTCGCAATGAGCAGTTCTTC. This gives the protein CASSLNSRNEQFF.

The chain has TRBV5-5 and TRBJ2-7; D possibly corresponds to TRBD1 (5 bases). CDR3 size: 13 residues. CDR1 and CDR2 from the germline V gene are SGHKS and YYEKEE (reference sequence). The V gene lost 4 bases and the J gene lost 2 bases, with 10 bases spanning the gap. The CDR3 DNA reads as TGTGCCAGCAGCCAGGTAGGGGCCTACGAGCAGTACTTC. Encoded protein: CASSQVGAYEQYF. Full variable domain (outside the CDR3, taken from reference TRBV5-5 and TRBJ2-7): DAGVTQSPTHLIKTRGQQVTLRCSPISGHKSVSWYQQVLGQGPQFIFQYYEKEERGRGNFPDRFSARQFPNYSSELNVNALLLGDSALYLCASSQVGAYEQYFGPGTRLTVT.

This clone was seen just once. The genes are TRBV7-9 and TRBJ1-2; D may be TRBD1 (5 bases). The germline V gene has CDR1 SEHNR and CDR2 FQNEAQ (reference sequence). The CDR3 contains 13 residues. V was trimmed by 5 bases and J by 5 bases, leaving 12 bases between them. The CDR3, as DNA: TGTGCCAGCAGCACGGGACTTAGTTATGGCTACACCTTC. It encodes CASSTGLSYGYTF.

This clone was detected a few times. The CDR3 region is CASGSPPTGDAGYTF. The CDR3 coding sequence is TGTGCTAGTGGTTCCCCCCCCACAGGGGACGCAGGCTACACCTTC. This rearrangement joins TRBV12-5 to TRBJ1-2; the match to TRBD1 covers 7 bases. The trim removed 4 bases at V and 8 bases at J, leaving 13 bases unmatched. Looked up from germline, CDR1 is LGHNT and CDR2 is FRNRAP. The CDR3 totals 15 residues.

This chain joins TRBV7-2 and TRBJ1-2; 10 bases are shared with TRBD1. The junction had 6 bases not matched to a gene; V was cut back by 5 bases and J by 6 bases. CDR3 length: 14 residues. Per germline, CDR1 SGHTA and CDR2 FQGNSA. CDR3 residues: CASSLRTGGNGYTF. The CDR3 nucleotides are TGTGCCAGCAGCCTCCGGACAGGGGGAAATGGCTACACCTTC.

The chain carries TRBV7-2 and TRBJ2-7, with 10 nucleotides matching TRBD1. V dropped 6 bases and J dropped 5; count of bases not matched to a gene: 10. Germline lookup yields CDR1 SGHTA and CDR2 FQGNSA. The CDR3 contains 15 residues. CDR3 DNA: TGTGCCAGCAGACCGACAGGGGACAGGGGACACGAGCAGTACTTC. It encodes CASRPTGDRGHEQYF. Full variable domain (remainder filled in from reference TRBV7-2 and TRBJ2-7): GAGVSQSPSNKVTEKGKDVELRCDPISGHTALYWYRQSLGQGLEFLIYFQGNSAPDKSGLPSDRFSAERTGGSVSTLTIQRTQQEDSAVYLCASRPTGDRGHEQYFGPGTRLTVT.

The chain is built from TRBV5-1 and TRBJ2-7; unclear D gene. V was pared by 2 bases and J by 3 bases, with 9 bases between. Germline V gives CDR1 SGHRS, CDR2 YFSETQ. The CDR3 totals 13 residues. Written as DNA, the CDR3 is TGCGCCAGCAGCTTTGGATTTAACTACGAGCAGTACTTC. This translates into CASSFGFNYEQYF.

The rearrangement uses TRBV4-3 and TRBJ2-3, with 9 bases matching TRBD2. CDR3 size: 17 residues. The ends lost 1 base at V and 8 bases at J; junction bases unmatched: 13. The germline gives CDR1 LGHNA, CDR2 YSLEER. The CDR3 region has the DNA TGCGCCAGCAGCCAAGTGGCGGGGGGGCCGTGGGGAGGTACGCAGTATTTT. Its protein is CASSQVAGGPWGGTQYF.

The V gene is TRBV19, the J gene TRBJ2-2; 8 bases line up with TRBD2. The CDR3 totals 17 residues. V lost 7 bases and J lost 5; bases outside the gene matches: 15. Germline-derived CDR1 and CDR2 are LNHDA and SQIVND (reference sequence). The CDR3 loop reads CASTSGGIVERTGELFF. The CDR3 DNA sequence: TGTGCCAGTACCTCGGGGGGGATAGTAGAAAGGACCGGGGAGCTGTTTTTT.

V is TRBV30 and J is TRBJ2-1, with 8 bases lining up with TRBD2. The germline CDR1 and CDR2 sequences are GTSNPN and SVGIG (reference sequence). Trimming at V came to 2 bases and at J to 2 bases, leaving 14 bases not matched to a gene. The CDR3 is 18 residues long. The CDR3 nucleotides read TGTGCCTGGAGTTACGCGGGGGGCACAGGGAGTGCCTACAATGAGCAGTTCTTC. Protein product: CAWSYAGGTGSAYNEQFF.

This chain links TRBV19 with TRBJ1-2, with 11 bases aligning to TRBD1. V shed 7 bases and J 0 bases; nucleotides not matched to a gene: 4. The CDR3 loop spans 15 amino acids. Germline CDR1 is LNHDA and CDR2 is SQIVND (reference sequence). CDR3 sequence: CASNVGQGANYGYTF. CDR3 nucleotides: TGTGCCAGTAACGTGGGACAGGGGGCTAACTATGGCTACACCTTC.

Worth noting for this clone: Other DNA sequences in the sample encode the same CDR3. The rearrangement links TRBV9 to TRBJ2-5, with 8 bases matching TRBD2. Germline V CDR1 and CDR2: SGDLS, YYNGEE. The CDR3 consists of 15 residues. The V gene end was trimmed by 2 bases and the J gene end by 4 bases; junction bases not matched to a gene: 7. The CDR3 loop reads CASSVDSGRGETQYF. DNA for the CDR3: TGTGCCAGCAGCGTGGACAGCGGGAGAGGAGAGACCCAGTACTTC.

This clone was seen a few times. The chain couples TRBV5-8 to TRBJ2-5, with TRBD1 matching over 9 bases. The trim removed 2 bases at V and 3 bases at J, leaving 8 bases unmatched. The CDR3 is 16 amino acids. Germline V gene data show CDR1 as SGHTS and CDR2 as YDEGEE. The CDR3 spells CASSFRPGQGEETQYF. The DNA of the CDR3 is TGTGCCAGCAGCTTCCGCCCGGGACAGGGAGAAGAGACCCAGTACTTC.

CDR3 nucleotide sequence: TGTGCCAGCAGTACAGGAGGTATGAACACTGAAGCTTTCTTT. Translation gives CASSTGGMNTEAFF. The rearrangement uses TRBV2 and TRBJ1-1; TRBD1 might be the D (5 bases). The CDR3 is made up of 14 amino acids. V shed 5 bases and J shed 0 bases, with 10 bases lying between them. Germline V lookup: CDR1 SNHLY, CDR2 FYNNEI.

Here the CDR3 reads CASSSQGAYTEAFF. CDR3 DNA sequence: TGTGCCAGCAGTAGCCAGGGAGCATACACTGAAGCTTTCTTT. The V call is TRBV25-1, the J call TRBJ1-1; D might be TRBD1 (5 bases). The germline gives CDR1 MGHDK, CDR2 SYGVNS. V shed 5 bases and J shed 3 bases, with 13 bases lying between them. CDR3 length: 14 amino acids.